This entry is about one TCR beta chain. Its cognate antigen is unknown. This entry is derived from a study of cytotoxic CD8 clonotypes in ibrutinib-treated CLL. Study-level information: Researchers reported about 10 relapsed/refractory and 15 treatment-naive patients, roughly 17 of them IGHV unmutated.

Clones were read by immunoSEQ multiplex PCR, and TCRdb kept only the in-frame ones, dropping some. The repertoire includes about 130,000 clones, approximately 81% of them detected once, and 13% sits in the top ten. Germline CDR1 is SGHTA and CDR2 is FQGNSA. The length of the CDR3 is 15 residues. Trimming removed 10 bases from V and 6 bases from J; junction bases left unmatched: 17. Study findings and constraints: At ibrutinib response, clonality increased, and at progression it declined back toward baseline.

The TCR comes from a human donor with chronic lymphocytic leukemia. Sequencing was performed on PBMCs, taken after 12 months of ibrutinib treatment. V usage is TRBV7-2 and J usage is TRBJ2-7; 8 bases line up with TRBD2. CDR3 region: CATGADYSGTREQYF. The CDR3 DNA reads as TGTGCCACTGGGGCCGATTATAGCGGGACGCGCGAGCAGTACTTC. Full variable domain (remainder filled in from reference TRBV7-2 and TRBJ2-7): GAGVSQSPSNKVTEKGKDVELRCDPISGHTALYWYRQSLGQGLEFLIYFQGNSAPDKSGLPSDRFSAERTGGSVSTLTIQRTQQEDSAVYLCATGADYSGTREQYFGPGTRLTVT.